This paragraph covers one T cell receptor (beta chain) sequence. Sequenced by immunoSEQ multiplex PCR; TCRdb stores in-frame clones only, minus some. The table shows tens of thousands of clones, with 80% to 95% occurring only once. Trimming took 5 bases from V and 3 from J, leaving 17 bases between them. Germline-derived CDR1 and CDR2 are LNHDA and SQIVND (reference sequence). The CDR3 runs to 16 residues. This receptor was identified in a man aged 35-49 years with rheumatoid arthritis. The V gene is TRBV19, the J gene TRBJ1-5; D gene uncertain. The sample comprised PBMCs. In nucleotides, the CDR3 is TGTGCCAGTAGTGCCCCCTTCGGCAGGTCCAATCAGCCCCAGCATTTT. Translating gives CASSAPFGRSNQPQHF.